These T cell receptor beta chains were read from a single sample in a study of T-cell memory formation after mild COVID-19. TCRdb re-analysed the 5' RACE reads in MiXCR, keeping a single row per CDR3 protein. The sample holds more than 300,000 distinct CDR3 sequences, approximately 15% seen once. The sample comprised PBMCs or a T cell subset sorted from them (not recorded which). These receptors all come from a man younger than 35 who had mild COVID-19 (a few samples of this study predate the infection). Cell type and time point are not known. The conserved cysteine and the conserved F or W are not part of the CDR3 here.

v_gene	j_gene	len	CDR3aa
TRBV7-8	TRBJ2-2	11	ASSVDRAGELF
TRBV7-2	TRBJ1-6	13	ASSLVGAGDSPLH
TRBV7-8	TRBJ2-1	11	ASSWTSHNEQF
TRBV7-7	TRBJ2-5	13	ASSQTSGLRETQY
TRBV6-5	TRBJ1-2	10	ASSALNYGYT
TRBV4-3	TRBJ1-1	14	ASSQVRVGMNTEAF
TRBV14	TRBJ1-1	11	ASSAEMGRGAF
TRBV4-1	TRBJ1-2	11	ASQQGYNYGYT
TRBV9	TRBJ2-5	14	ASSPHLSGFKETQY
TRBV14	TRBJ1-6	12	ASSQVQLNSPLH
TRBV10-2	TRBJ1-1	13	ASNPWEGMNTEAF